Listed below are T cell receptor beta chains from one sample, sequenced in a study of blood T cell repertoires in COVID-19. The protocol was immunoSEQ multiplex PCR, while the TCRdb copy is restricted to in-frame clones and leaves out a portion. The sample contains over 200,000 clones, approximately 84% of which appear only once. Sequenced input: PBMCs or T cells enriched from blood (not recorded which). The receptors derive from a man between 60 and 75 years old who had recovered from COVID-19. Both conserved end residues are trimmed from each CDR3. The D gene is left open where the match is weak.

>TRBD1|TRBV11-2|TRBJ1-4
ASSQQGAAEKLF
>NA|TRBV4-3|TRBJ2-3
ASSQEQGNTDTQY
>TRBD1|TRBV7-8|TRBJ2-5
ASSPTGQPQETQY
>NA|TRBV9|TRBJ2-6
ASSGHRDSGANVLT
>NA|TRBV3-1/TRBV3-2|TRBJ1-5
ASSQFPPGLSNQPQH
>NA|TRBV5-6|TRBJ2-1
ASSFGVNNEQF
>NA|TRBV6-5|TRBJ2-7
ASTQRGAYEQY
>TRBD1|TRBV7-8|TRBJ2-3
ASFWDRVGATDTQY
>TRBD1|TRBV12-3/TRBV12-4|TRBJ2-7
ASTGGQGVQY
>NA|TRBV6-6|TRBJ1-5
ASSSGQPVQPQH
>NA|TRBV15|TRBJ1-2
ATSRDVGRGYGYT
>NA|TRBV2|TRBJ1-3
ASSPDIASGNTIY
>TRBD1|TRBV18|TRBJ2-7
ASSLIRDSSYEQY
>NA|TRBV19|TRBJ1-4
ASSMGNGGDEKLF
>NA|TRBV29-1|TRBJ1-2
SANRGFGYT
>NA|TRBV15|TRBJ2-1
ATSRDVSRRGYNEQF
>NA|TRBV4-2|TRBJ1-2
ASSQEGGTNYGYT
>NA|TRBV11-3|TRBJ1-5
ASSLGIAPRSSGNQPQH
>NA|TRBV7-2|TRBJ1-5
ASSLEGGKGAPQH
>TRBD1|TRBV10-2|TRBJ2-6
AVSRTGGSGANVLT
>TRBD1|TRBV7-9|TRBJ1-1
ASSFAGGNTEAF
>TRBD1|TRBV5-6|TRBJ1-6
ASSLDRGRHNSPLH
>NA|TRBV2|TRBJ2-1
ASSEKSYEQF
>NA|TRBV19|TRBJ1-2
ASSIGPANYGYT
>NA|TRBV7-9|TRBJ2-2
ASSWGQPNTGELF
>TRBD1|TRBV4-3|TRBJ1-2
ASSQTPGQGLWNGYT
>TRBD1|TRBV9|TRBJ1-6
ASSTQGRSPLH
>TRBD1|TRBV18|TRBJ1-1
ASSGQATEAF
>TRBD1|TRBV7-8|TRBJ2-5
ASSSRQGDETQY
>TRBD1|TRBV19|TRBJ2-5
ASSRKGDRVGETQY
>TRBD2|TRBV11-3|TRBJ2-1
ASSPEAGDNEQF
>NA|TRBV4-3|TRBJ1-3
ASSQQPGSSGNTIY
>TRBD2|TRBV4-1|TRBJ2-5
ASSQEGAGGGTQY
>NA|TRBV19|TRBJ1-6
ASSIGGSSYNSPLH